This entry lists 7 T cell receptor beta chains sequenced from one sample in a study of early T cells in non-severe SARS-CoV-2 infection. TCRdb redid the calling of the 5' RACE reads with MiXCR, one entry per CDR3 protein. In the table there are fewer than 85,000 distinct CDR3 sequences, roughly 12% of which are singletons. The sequencing here drew on whole blood, taken at baseline. The receptors were gathered from an adult who was a healthcare worker with PCR-confirmed SARS-CoV-2 infection or an uninfected control (not recorded which).

This chain connects TRBV20-1 to TRBJ1-1; perhaps TRBD1 as D (5 bases). There are 11 residues in the CDR3. The germline gives CDR1 DFQATT, CDR2 SNEGSKA (reference sequence). Trimming shortened V by 6 bases and J by 5 bases, and 10 bases separated the two germline ends. The CDR3 here is CSARGGTEAFF. For the CDR3, the DNA is TGCAGTGCCCGGGGCGGGACTGAAGCTTTCTTT.

The rearrangement uses TRBV28 and TRBJ2-5; D not resolved. V was pared by 7 bases and J by 0 bases, with 6 bases between. Germline V gene lookup returns CDR1 MDHEN and CDR2 SYDVKM. This CDR3 has 12 residues. CDR3 DNA sequence: TGTGCCAGCACGGATTACCAAGAGACCCAGTACTTC. Translation gives CASTDYQETQYF.

This chain joins TRBV20-1 and TRBJ1-2, with 9 bases lining up with TRBD1. The CDR3 covers 16 residues. Unmatched junction bases numbered 11, after V lost 2 bases and J lost 4 bases. CDR1 DFQATT and CDR2 SNEGSKA come from the germline V gene (reference sequence). This chain's CDR3 is CSARPGQGVFSYGYTF. The DNA for the CDR3 is TGCAGTGCTAGACCGGGACAGGGAGTCTTCTCCTATGGCTACACCTTC.

This clonotype came up many times. V gene TRBV28 combines with J gene TRBJ2-1, with 10 bases fitting TRBD2. The CDR3 contains 15 residues. CDR1 MDHEN and CDR2 SYDVKM come from the germline V gene. J gave up 4 bases and V 5 bases, and 5 bases lay outside the gene matches. In nucleotides, the CDR3 is TGTGCCAGCAGTAAACTAGCGGGGCCTTACAATGAGCAGTTCTTC. Translation: CASSKLAGPYNEQFF.

V and J are TRBV12-3 or TRBV12-4 and TRBJ2-5; 8 bases agree with TRBD1. Germline trimming cut 6 bases from V and 1 base from J; bases unmatched to any gene: 10. This CDR3 contains 16 residues. The CDR3 DNA sequence: TGTGCCAGCAGATCCTCAGGGGGCTCCTTCCAAGAGACCCAGTACTTC. It specifies CASRSSGGSFQETQYF.

The sample holds a few counts of this clonotype. J is TRBJ2-3 and V is TRBV11-2; TRBD1 aligns across 10 bases. Germline-derived CDR1 and CDR2 are SGHAT and FQNNGV. The V segment lost 7 bases and the J segment 3 bases; nucleotides outside the gene matches: 10. The CDR3 is 16 amino acids. The CDR3 sequence: CASTPTGGSWTDTQYF. The CDR3 nucleotides are TGTGCCAGCACCCCGACAGGGGGCTCATGGACAGATACGCAGTATTTT.

This clonotype occurred a few times. J is TRBJ1-1 and V is TRBV7-9, with 9 bases identical to TRBD1. CDR3 length: 16 residues. CDR1 and CDR2 from the germline V gene are SEHNR and FQNEAQ (reference sequence). The V gene end was trimmed by 5 bases and the J gene end by 4 bases; junction bases not matched to a gene: 11. CDR3 DNA: TGTGCCAGCAGCACCTGGGACAGGGCGGGGAGCACTGAAGCTTTCTTT. Its protein product is CASSTWDRAGSTEAFF.